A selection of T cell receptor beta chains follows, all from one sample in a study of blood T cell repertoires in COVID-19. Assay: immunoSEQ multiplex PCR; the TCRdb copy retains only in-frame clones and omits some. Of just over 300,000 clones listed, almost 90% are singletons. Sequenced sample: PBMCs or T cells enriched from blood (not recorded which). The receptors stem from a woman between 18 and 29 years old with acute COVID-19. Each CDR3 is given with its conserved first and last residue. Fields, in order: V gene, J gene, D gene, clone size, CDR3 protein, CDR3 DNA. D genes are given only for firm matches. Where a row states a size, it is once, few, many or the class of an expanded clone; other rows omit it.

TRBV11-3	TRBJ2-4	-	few	CASSLDHGGTSAKNIQYF	TGTGCCAGCAGCTTAGATCACGGGGGGACATCGGCCAAAAACATTCAGTACTTC
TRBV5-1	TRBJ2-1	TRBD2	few	CASSLRGTSGKNEQFF	TGCGCCAGCAGCTTGAGGGGGACTAGCGGGAAGAATGAGCAGTTCTTC
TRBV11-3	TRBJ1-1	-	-	CASSPQWFTEAFF	TGTGCCAGCAGCCCCCAGTGGTTCACTGAAGCTTTCTTT
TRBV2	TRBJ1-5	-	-	CASSVHRGNQPQHF	TGTGCCAGCAGTGTCCACAGGGGCAATCAGCCCCAGCATTTT
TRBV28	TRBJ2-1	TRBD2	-	CASSRGTRPGNEQFF	TGTGCCAGCAGTCGCGGGACTAGACCCGGCAATGAGCAGTTCTTC
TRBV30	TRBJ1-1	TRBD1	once	CAWGTGAGTEAFF	TGTGCCTGGGGGACAGGGGCCGGCACTGAAGCTTTCTTT
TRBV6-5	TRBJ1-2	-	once	CASSYSIGGNYGYTF	TGTGCCAGCAGTTACTCAATAGGGGGTAACTATGGCTACACCTTC
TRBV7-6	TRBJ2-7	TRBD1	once	CASSSDRRTYEQYF	TGTGCCAGCAGCTCGGACAGGCGAACCTACGAGCAGTACTTC
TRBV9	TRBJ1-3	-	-	CASSVGQGIGNTIYF	TGTGCCAGCAGCGTAGGGCAGGGGATAGGAAACACCATATATTTT
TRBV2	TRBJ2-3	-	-	CASSYQLEDTQYF	TGTGCCAGCAGCTACCAATTAGAGGATACGCAGTATTTT
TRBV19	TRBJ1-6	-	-	CASGSPLHF	TGTGCCAGTGGCTCACCCCTCCACTTT
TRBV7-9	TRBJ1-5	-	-	CASSLVGDNQPQHF	TGTGCCAGCAGCTTAGTGGGAGACAATCAGCCCCAGCATTTT
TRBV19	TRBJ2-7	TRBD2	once	CASTLTSGSYEQYF	TGTGCCAGTACCCTAACTAGCGGGAGCTACGAGCAGTACTTC
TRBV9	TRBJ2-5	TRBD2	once	CASSLPGLAGQETQYF	TGTGCCAGCAGCTTGCCGGGACTAGCGGGACAAGAGACCCAGTACTTC
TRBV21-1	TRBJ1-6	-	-	CAGSQGIGSPLHF	TGTGCCGGATCCCAGGGTATCGGCTCACCCCTCCACTTT
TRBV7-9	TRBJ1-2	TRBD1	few	CASSSSQTGSYGYTF	TGTGCCAGCAGCTCTTCACAGACAGGGTCCTATGGCTACACCTTC
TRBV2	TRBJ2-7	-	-	CASAGRGIGQYF	TGTGCCAGCGCGGGGAGGGGGATAGGGCAGTACTTC
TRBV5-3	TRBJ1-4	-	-	CARSLGNRARATNEKLFF	TGTGCCAGAAGCTTGGGGAACAGGGCCCGTGCAACTAATGAAAAACTGTTTTTT
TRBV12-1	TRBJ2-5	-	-	CASSFVVGRRRQETQYF	TGTGCCAGCAGCTTTGTTGTGGGCCGGCGACGGCAAGAGACCCAGTACTTC
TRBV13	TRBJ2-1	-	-	CASSLAGSSYNEQFF	TGTGCCAGCAGCTTAGCCGGGAGCTCCTACAATGAGCAGTTCTTC
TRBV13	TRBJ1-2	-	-	CASSVGSLTYGYTF	TGTGCCAGCAGCGTCGGGAGCCTCACCTATGGCTACACCTTC
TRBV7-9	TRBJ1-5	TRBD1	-	CASSSFPGTGYSNQPQHF	TGTGCCAGCAGCTCCTTCCCCGGGACAGGCTATAGCAATCAGCCCCAGCATTTT
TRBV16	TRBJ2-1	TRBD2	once	CASSQFTSGRYNEQFF	TGTGCCAGCAGCCAATTCACTAGCGGGAGATACAATGAGCAGTTCTTC
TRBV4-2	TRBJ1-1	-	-	CASSQDYAMLRGTEAFF	TGTGCCAGCAGCCAAGATTACGCTATGTTAAGGGGGACTGAAGCTTTCTTT
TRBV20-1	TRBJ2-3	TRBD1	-	CSADRADTQYF	TGCAGTGCCGACAGGGCAGATACGCAGTATTTT
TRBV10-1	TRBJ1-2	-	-	CASSEQQNYGYTF	TGCGCCAGCAGTGAGCAACAGAACTATGGCTACACCTTC
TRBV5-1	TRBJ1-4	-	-	CASREGLREEKLFF	TGCGCCAGCAGGGAGGGCCTACGGGAAGAAAAACTGTTTTTT
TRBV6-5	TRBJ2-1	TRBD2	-	CASRGPSGRANEQFF	TGTGCCAGCAGGGGACCTAGCGGGCGCGCAAATGAGCAGTTCTTC
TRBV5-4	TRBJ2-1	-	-	CASSLTGGFSSYNEQFF	TGTGCCAGCAGCCTTACCGGAGGTTTCAGCTCCTACAATGAGCAGTTCTTC
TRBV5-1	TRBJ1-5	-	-	CASREGLNQPQHF	TGCGCCAGCAGAGAGGGCCTGAATCAGCCCCAGCATTTT
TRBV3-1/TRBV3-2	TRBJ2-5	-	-	CASSQRAHSGETQYF	TGTGCCAGCAGCCAAAGAGCGCACAGCGGGGAGACCCAGTACTTC
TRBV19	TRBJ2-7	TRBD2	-	CASSIEVQLAGAAEQYF	TGTGCCAGTAGTATCGAGGTTCAGCTAGCGGGAGCCGCCGAGCAGTACTTC
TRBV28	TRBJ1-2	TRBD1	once	CASSSGQGNYGYTF	TGTGCCAGCAGTTCGGGACAGGGGAACTATGGCTACACCTTC
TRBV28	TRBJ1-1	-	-	CASSLGGVGTEAFF	TGTGCCAGCAGTTTAGGAGGAGTTGGTACTGAAGCTTTCTTT
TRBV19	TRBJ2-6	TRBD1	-	CASKQGSGANVLTF	TGTGCCAGTAAACAGGGGTCTGGGGCCAACGTCCTGACTTTC
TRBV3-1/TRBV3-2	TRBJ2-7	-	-	CATSKEGGTYEQYF	TGTGCCACCTCTAAGGAGGGCGGGACCTACGAGCAGTACTTC
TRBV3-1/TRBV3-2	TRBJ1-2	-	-	CASSLTQGMYGYTF	TGTGCCAGCAGCTTAACTCAGGGGATGTATGGCTACACCTTC
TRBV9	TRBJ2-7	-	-	CASSVSGRSSYEQYF	TGTGCCAGCAGCGTAAGTGGTAGGAGCTCCTACGAGCAGTACTTC
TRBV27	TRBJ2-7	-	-	CASSLSSGSPYEQYF	TGTGCCAGCAGTTTATCCTCGGGTAGCCCCTACGAGCAGTACTTC
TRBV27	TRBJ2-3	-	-	CASSYGLGDTQYF	TGTGCCAGCAGTTACGGACTGGGAGATACGCAGTATTTT
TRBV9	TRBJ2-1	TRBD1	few	CASSVGQSYNEQFF	TGTGCCAGCAGCGTGGGACAGAGTTACAATGAGCAGTTCTTC
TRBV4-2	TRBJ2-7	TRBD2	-	CASSQVQLGTSGSYEQYF	TGTGCCAGCAGCCAAGTCCAGTTGGGGACTAGCGGGAGCTACGAGCAGTACTTC
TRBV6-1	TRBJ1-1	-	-	CASSDRRAFF	TGTGCCAGCAGTGACCGGAGGGCTTTCTTT
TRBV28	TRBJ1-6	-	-	CASVRANNSPLHF	TGTGCCAGCGTGAGGGCCAATAATTCACCCCTCCACTTT
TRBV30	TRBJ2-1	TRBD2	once	CAWSAHRLQSGRLSDEQFF	TGTGCCTGGAGTGCGCACAGGCTACAAAGCGGGAGGTTGTCCGATGAGCAGTTCTTC
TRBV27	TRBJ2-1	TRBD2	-	CASGAGTRSYNEQFF	TGTGCCAGCGGGGCCGGGACTAGATCTTACAATGAGCAGTTCTTC
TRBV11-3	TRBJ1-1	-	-	CASSLQGWETEAFF	TGTGCCAGCAGTCTACAGGGATGGGAGACTGAAGCTTTCTTT
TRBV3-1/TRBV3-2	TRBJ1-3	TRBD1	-	CASSQVGTGDGNTIYF	TGTGCCAGCAGCCAAGTCGGGACAGGGGACGGAAACACCATATATTTT
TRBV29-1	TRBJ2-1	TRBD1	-	CSVDFSGTGGIYEQFF	TGCAGCGTTGACTTCTCCGGGACAGGGGGCATCTATGAGCAGTTCTTC
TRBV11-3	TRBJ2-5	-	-	CASSSTRRETQYF	TGTGCCAGCAGCTCGACTCGGCGGGAGACCCAGTACTTC
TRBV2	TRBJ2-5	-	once	CGTGSGYQETQYF	TGTGGGACCGGGAGCGGGTACCAAGAGACCCAGTACTTC